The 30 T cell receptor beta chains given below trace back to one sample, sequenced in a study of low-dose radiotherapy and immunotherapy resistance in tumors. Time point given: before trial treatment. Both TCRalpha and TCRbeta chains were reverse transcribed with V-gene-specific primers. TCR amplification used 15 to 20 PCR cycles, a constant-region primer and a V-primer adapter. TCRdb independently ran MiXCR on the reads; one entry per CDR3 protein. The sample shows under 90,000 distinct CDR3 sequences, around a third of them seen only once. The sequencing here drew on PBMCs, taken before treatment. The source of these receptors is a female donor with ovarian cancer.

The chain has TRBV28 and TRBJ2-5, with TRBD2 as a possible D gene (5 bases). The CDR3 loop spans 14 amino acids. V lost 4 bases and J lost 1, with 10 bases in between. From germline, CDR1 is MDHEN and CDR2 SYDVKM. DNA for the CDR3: TGTGCCAGCAGTTATAGCGTGCCCCAAGAGACCCAGTACTTC. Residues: CASSYSVPQETQYF.

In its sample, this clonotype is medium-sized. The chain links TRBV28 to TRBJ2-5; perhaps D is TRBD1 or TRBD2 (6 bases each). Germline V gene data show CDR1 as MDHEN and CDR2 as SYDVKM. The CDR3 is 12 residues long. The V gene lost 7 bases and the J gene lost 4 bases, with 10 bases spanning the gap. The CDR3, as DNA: TGTGCCAGCAATACGGGGGCAGAGACCCAGTACTTC. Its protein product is CASNTGAETQYF.

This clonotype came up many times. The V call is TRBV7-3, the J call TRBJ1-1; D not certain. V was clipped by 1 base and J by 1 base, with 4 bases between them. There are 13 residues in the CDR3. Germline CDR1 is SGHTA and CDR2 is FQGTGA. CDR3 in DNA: TGTGCCAGCAGCTTAAACAGGAACACTGAAGCTTTCTTT. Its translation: CASSLNRNTEAFF.

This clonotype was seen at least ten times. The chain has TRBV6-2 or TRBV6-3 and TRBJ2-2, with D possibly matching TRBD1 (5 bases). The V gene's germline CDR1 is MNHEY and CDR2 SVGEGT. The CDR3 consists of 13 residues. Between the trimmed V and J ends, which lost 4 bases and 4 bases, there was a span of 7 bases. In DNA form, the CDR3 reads TGTGCCAGCAGTTTCCAGGGCACCGGGGAGCTGTTTTTT. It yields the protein CASSFQGTGELFF.

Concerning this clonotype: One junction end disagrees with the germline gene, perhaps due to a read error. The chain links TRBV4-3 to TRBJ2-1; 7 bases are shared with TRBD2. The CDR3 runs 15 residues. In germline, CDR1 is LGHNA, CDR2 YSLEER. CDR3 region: CASSQELAVPNEHFF. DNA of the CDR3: TGCGCCAGCAGCCAAGAGCTAGCGGTCCCTAATGAGCATTTCTTC.

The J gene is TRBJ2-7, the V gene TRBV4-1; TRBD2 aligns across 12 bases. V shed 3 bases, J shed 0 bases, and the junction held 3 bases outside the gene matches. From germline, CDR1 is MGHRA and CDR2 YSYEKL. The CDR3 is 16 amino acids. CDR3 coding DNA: TGCGCCAGCAGCCAGACGACTAGCGGGAGCTCCTACGAGCAGTACTTC. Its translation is CASSQTTSGSSYEQYF.

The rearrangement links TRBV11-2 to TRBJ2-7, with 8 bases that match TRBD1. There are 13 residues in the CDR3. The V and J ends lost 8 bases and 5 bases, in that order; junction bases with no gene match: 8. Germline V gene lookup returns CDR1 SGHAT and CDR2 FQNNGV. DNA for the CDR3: TGTGCCAGCTGCAAGACAGGGGTGAACGAGCAGTACTTC. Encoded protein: CASCKTGVNEQYF. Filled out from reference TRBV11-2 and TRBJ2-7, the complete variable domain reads EAGVAQSPRYKIIEKRQSVAFWCNPISGHATLYWYQQILGQGPKLLIQFQNNGVVDDSQLPKDRFSAERLKGVDSTLKIQPAKLEDSAVYLCASCKTGVNEQYFGPGTRLTVT.

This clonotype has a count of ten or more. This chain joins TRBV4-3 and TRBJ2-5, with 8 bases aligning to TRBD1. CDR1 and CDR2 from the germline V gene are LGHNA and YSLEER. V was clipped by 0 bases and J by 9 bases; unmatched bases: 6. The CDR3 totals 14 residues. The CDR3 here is CASSQETGVEAQYF. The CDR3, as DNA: TGCGCCAGCAGCCAAGAGACAGGGGTCGAGGCCCAGTACTTC.

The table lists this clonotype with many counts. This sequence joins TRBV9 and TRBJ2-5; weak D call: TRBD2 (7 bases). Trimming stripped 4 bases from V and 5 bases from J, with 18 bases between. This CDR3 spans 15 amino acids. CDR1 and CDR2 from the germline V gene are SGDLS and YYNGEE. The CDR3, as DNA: TGTGCCAGCAGCTCCAACGGGCGGGGGCACGAGACCCAGTACTTC. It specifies CASSSNGRGHETQYF.

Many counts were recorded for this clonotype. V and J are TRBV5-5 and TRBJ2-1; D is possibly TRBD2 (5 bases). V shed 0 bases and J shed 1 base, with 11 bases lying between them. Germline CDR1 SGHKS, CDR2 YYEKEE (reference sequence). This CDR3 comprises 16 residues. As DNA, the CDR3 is TGTGCCAGCAGCTTGGTTCCACTAGGGTCCTACAATGAGCAGTTCTTC. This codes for CASSLVPLGSYNEQFF.

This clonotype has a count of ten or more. CDR3 residues: CSAEDRGRRSQPQHF. The DNA of the CDR3 is TGCAGTGCTGAGGACAGGGGGAGACGAAGTCAGCCCCAGCATTTT. The chain carries TRBV20-1 and TRBJ1-5, with TRBD1 identical over 10 bases. The CDR3 length is 15 residues. With V trimmed by 5 bases and J by 6 bases, 10 bases remained unmatched. CDR1 is DFQATT, CDR2 SNEGSKA, per germline (reference sequence).

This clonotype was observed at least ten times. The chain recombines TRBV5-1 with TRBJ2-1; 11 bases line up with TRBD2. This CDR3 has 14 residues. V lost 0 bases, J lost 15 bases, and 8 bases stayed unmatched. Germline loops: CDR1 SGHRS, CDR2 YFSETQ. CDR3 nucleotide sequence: TGCGCCAGCAGCTTGGCGCTAGCGGGGGGACATCTGTTCTTC. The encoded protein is CASSLALAGGHLFF.

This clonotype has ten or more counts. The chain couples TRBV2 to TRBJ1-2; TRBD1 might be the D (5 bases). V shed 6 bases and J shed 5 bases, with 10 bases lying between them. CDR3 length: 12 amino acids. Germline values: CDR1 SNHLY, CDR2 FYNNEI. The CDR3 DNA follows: TGTGCCAGCAGCCAGGGAGTTTATGGCTACACCTTC. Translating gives CASSQGVYGYTF.

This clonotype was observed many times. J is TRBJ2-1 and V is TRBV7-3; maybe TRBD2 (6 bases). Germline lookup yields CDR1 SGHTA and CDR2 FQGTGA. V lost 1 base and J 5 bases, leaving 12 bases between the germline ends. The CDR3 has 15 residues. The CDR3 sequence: CASSLMAGTHNEQFF. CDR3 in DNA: TGTGCCAGCAGCTTAATGGCGGGGACCCACAATGAGCAGTTCTTC.

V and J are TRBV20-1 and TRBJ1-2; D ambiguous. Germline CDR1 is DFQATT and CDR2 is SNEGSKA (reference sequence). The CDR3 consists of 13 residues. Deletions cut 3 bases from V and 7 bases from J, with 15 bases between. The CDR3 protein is CSASLPSTTGYTF. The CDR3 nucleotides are TGCAGTGCTAGTCTACCGTCCACTACTGGCTACACCTTC.

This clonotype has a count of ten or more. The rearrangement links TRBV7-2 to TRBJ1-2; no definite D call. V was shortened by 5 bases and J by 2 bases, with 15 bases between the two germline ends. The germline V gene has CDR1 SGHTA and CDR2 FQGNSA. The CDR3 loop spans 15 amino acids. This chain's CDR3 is CASSPVGMGNYGYTF. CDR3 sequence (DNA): TGTGCCAGCAGCCCAGTTGGTATGGGGAACTATGGCTACACCTTC.

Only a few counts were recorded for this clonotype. Here the CDR3 reads CASSRTSGSFVEQFF. As DNA, the CDR3 is TGTGCCAGCTCCCGGACTAGCGGGAGCTTCGTTGAGCAGTTCTTC. The chain couples TRBV18 to TRBJ2-1; the match to TRBD2 covers 13 bases. The CDR3 totals 15 residues. With 6 bases clipped from V and 9 bases from J, the junction kept 8 bases outside the gene matches. CDR1 is KGHSH, CDR2 LQKENI, per germline.

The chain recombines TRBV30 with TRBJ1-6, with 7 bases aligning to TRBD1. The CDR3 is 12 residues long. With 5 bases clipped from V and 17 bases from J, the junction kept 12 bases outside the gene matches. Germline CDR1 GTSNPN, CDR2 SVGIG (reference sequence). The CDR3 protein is CAWAPSSGGFHF. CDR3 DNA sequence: TGTGCCTGGGCACCGTCGTCAGGGGGGTTCCACTTT.

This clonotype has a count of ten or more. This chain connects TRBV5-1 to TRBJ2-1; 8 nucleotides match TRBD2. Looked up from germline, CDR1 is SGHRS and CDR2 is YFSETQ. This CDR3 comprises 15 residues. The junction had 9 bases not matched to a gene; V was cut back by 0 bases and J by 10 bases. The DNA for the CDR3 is TGCGCCAGCAGCTTGGTGACCGGGGGGGGAGGGGAGCAGTTCTTC. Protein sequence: CASSLVTGGGGEQFF.

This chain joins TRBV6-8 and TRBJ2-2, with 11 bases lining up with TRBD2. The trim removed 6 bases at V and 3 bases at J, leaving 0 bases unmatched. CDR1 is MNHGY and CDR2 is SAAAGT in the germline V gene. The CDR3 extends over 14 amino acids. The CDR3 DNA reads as TGTGCCAGCAGGGGACTAGCGGACACCGGGGAGCTGTTTTTT. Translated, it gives CASRGLADTGELFF.

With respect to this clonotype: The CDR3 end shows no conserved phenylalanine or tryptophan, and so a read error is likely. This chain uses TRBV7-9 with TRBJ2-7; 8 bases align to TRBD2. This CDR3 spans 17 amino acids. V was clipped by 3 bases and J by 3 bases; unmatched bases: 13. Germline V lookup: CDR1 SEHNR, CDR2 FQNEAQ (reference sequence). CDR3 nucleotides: TGTGCCAGCAGCTTTCCCTCGCGCAGCGGGAGTATCTACGAGCAGTACCTC. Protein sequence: CASSFPSRSGSIYEQYL.

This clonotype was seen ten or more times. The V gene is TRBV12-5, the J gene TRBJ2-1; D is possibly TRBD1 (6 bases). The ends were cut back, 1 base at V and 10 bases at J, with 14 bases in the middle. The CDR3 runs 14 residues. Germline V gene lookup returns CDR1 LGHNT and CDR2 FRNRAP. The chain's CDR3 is CASGLGAAGVEQFF. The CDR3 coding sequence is TGTGCTAGTGGTTTGGGAGCGGCAGGGGTCGAGCAGTTCTTC.

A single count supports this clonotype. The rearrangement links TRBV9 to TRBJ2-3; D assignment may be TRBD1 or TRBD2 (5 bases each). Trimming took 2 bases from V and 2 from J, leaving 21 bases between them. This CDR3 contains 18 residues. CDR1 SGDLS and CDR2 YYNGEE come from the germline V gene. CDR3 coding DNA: TGTGCCAGCAGCGTCAGTCCGGGGCGCGCCCTTCACACAGATACGCAGTATTTT. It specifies CASSVSPGRALHTDTQYF. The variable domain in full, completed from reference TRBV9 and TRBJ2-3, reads DSGVTQTPKHLITATGQRVTLRCSPRSGDLSVYWYQQSLDQGLQFLIQYYNGEERAKGNILERFSAQQFPDLHSELNLSSLELGDSALYFCASSVSPGRALHTDTQYFGPGTRLTVL.

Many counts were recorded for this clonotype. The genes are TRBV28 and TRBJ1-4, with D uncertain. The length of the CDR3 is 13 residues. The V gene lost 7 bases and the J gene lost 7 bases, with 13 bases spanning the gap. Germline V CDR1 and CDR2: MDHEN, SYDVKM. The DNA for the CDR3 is TGTGCCAGCACCCTAGGATTTGGTGAAAAACTGTTTTTT. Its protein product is CASTLGFGEKLFF.

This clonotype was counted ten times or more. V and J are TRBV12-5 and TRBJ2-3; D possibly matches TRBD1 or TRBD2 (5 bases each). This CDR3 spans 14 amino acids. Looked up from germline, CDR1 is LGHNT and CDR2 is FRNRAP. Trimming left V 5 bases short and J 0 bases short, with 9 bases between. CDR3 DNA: TGTGCTAGTGGTAGTTGGGGGAGCACAGATACGCAGTATTTT. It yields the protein CASGSWGSTDTQYF.

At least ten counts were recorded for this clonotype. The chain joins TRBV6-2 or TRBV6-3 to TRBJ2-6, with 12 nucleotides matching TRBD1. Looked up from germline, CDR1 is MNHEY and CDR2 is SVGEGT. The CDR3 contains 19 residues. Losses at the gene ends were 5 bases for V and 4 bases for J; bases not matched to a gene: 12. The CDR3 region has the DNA TGTGCCAGCAGTGTATTCCCGGGACAGGGGGCGAAGGGGGCCAACGTCCTGACTTTC. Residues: CASSVFPGQGAKGANVLTF.

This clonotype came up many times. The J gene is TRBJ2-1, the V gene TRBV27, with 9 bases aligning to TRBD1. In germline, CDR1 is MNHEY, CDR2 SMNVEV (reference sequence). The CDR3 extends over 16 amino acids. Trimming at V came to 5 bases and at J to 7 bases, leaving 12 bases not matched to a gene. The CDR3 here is CASSVRSGTGMNEQFF. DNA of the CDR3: TGTGCCAGCAGTGTAAGGTCCGGGACAGGGATGAATGAGCAGTTCTTC.

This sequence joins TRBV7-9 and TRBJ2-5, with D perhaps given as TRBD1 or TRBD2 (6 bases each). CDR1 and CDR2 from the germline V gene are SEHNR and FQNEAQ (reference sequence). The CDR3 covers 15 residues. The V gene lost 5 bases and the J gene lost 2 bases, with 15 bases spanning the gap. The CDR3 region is CASSLREGGQETQYF. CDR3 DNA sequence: TGTGCCAGCAGCCTAAGGGAAGGGGGGCAAGAGACCCAGTACTTC.

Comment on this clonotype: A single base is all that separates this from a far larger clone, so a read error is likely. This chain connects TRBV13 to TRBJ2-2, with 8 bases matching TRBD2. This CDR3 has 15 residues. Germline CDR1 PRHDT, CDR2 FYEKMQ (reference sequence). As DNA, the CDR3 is TGTGTCAGCAGTGAAGCCGGGAGGGTGCACGGGGAGCTGTTTTTT. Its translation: CVSSEAGRVHGELFF.

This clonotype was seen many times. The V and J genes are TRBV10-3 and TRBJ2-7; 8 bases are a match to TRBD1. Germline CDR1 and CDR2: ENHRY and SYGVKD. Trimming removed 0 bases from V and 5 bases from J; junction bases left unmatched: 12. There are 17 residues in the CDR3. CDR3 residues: CAISESSTGGSNDEQYF. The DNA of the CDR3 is TGTGCCATCAGTGAGTCTTCAACAGGGGGTAGTAACGACGAGCAGTACTTC.